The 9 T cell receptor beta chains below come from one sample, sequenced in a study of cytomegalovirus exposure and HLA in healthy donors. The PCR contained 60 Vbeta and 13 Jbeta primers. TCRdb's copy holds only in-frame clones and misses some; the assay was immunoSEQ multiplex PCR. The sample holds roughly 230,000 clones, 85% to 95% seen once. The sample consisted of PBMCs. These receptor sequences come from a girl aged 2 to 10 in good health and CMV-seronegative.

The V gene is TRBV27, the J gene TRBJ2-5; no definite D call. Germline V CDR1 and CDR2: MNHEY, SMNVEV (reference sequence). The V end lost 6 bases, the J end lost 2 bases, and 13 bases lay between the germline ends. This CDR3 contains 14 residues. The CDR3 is CASSFLGLQETQYF. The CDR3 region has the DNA TGTGCCAGCAGCTTCCTAGGATTACAAGAGACCCAGTACTTC.

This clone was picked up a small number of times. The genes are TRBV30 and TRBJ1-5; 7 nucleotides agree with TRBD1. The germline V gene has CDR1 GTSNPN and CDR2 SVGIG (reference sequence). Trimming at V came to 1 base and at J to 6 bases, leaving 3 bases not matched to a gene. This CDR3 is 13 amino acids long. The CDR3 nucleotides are TGTGCCTGGAGTGGTGACAGGGCTCAGCCCCAGCATTTT. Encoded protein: CAWSGDRAQPQHF.

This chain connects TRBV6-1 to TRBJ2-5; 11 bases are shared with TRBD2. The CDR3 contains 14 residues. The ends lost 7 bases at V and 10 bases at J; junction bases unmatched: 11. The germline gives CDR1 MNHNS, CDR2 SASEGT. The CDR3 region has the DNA TGTGCCAGCACCACTAGCGGGGGCAGCGGGGGCCAGTACTTC. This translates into CASTTSGGSGGQYF.

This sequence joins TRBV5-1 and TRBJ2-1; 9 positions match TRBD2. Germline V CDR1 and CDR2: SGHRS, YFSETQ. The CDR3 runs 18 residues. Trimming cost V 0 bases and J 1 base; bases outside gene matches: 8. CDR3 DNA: TGCGCCAGCAGCTTGGATTCGAGCGGGAGGCCTTCCTACAATGAGCAGTTCTTC. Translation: CASSLDSSGRPSYNEQFF.

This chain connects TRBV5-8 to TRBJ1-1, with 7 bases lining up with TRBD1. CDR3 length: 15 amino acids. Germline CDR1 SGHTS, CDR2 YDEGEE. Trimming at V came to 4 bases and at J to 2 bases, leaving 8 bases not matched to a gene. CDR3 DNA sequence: TGTGCCAGCAGCGCACAAGGGGGCTTAAACACTGAAGCTTTCTTT. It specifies CASSAQGGLNTEAFF. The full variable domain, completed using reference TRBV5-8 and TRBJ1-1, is EAGVTQSPTHLIKTRGQQATLRCSPISGHTSVYWYQQALGLGLQFLLWYDEGEERNRGNFPPRFSGRQFPNYSSELNVNALELEDSALYLCASSAQGGLNTEAFFGQGTRLTVV.

For the CDR3, the DNA is TGTGCCAGTAGTGGAACAGGGGGACGAGAAAAACTGTTTTTT. Its protein product is CASSGTGGREKLFF. The rearrangement uses TRBV19 and TRBJ1-4, with 8 bases lining up with TRBD1. The germline V gene encodes CDR1 LNHDA and CDR2 SQIVND (reference sequence). Losses at the gene ends were 5 bases for V and 8 bases for J; bases not matched to a gene: 7. CDR3 length: 14 amino acids.

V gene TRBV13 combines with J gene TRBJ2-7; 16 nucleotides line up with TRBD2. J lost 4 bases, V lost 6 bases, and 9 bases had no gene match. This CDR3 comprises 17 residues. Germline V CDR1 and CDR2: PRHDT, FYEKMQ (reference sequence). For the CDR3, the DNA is TGTGCCAGCAGGGGGACTAGCGGGGGGGGCCGACATTACGAGCAGTACTTC. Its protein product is CASRGTSGGGRHYEQYF. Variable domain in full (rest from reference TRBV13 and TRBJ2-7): AAGVIQSPRHLIKEKRETATLKCYPIPRHDTVYWYQQGPGQDPQFLISFYEKMQSDKGSIPDRFSAQQFSDYHSELNMSSLELGDSALYFCASRGTSGGGRHYEQYFGPGTRLTVT.

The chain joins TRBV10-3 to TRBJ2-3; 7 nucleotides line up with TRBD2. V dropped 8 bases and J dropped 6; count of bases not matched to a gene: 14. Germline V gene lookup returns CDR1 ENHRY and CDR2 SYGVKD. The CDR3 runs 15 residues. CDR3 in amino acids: CAISGPAGPGDTQYF. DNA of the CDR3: TGTGCCATCTCGGGTCCAGCGGGGCCCGGGGATACGCAGTATTTT.

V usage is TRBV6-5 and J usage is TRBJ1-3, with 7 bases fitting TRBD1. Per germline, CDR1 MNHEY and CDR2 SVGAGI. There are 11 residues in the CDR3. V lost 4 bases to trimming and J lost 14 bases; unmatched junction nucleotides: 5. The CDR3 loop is CASSSRDRLYF. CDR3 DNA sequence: TGTGCCAGCAGTTCCCGGGACAGACTATATTTT.